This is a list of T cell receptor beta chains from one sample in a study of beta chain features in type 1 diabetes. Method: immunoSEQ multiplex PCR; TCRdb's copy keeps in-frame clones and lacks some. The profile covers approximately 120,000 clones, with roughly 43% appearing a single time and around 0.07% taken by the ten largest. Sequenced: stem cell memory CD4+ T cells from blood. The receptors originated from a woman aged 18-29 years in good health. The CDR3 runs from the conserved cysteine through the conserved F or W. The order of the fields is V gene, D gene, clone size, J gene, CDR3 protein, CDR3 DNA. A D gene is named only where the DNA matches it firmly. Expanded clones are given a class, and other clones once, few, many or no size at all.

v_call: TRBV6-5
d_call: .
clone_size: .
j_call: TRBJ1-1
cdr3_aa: CASSYLRGLNTEAFF
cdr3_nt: TGTGCCAGCAGTTACTTGCGGGGCTTAAACACTGAAGCTTTCTTT

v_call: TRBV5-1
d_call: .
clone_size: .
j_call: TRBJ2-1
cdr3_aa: CASSLGGSSYNEQFF
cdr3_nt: TGCGCCAGCAGCTTGGGCGGAAGCTCCTACAATGAGCAGTTCTTC

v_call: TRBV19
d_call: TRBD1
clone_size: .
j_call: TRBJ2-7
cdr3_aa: CASSVQGASYEQYF
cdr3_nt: TGTGCCAGTAGTGTACAGGGGGCGTCCTACGAGCAGTACTTC

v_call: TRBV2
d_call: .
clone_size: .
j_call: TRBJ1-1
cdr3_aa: CASRELISTEAFF
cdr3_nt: TGTGCCAGCAGGGAACTAATTTCCACTGAAGCTTTCTTT

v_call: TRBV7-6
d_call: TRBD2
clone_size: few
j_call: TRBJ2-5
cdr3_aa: CASTTTSGSFEETQYF
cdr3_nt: TGTGCCAGCACCACGACTAGCGGGAGCTTTGAAGAGACCCAGTACTTC

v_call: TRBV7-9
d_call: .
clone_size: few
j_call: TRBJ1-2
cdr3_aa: CASGREIRGYTF
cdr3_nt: TGTGCCAGCGGTAGGGAGATCCGTGGCTACACCTTC

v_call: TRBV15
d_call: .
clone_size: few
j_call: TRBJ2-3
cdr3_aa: CATSRSGSSGSTDTQYF
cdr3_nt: TGTGCCACCAGCAGATCTGGGTCCAGCGGGAGCACAGATACGCAGTATTTT

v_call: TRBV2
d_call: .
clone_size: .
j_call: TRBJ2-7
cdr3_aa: CASSDGLYRYEQYF
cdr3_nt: TGTGCCAGCAGTGACGGACTATACCGATACGAGCAGTACTTC

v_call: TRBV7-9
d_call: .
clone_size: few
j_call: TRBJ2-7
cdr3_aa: CASSHGGLVPYEQYF
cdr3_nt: TGTGCCAGCAGCCACGGCGGGCTCGTCCCCTACGAGCAGTACTTC

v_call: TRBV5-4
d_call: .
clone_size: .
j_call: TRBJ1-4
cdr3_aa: CASSSHATGNEKLFF
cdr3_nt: TGTGCCAGCAGCTCCCACGCCACAGGGAATGAAAAACTGTTTTTT

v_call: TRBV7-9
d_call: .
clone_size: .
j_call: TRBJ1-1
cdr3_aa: CASQNTEAFF
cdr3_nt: TGTGCCAGTCAGAACACTGAAGCTTTCTTT

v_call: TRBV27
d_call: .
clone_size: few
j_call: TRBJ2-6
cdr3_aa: CASSPGYARSGANVLTF
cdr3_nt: TGTGCCAGCAGTCCCGGGTATGCCAGATCTGGGGCCAACGTCCTGACTTTC

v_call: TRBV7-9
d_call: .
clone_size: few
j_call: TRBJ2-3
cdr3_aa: CASSLATRTLWTDTQYF
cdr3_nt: TGTGCCAGCAGCTTAGCGACAAGGACACTTTGGACAGATACGCAGTATTTT

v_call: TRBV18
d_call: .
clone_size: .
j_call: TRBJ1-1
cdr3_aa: CASSPMGGLNTEAFF
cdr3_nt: TGTGCCAGCTCACCGATGGGGGGTTTGAACACTGAAGCTTTCTTT

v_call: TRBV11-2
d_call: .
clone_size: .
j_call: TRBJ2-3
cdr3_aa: CASSNRASTDTQYF
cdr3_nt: TGTGCCAGCAGCAACAGGGCTAGCACAGATACGCAGTATTTT

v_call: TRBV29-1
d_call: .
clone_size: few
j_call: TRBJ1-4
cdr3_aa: CSVTRDKGEKLFF
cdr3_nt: TGCAGCGTCACCCGGGACAAGGGCGAAAAACTGTTTTTT

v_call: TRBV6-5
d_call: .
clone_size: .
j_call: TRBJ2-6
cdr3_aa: CASSYAGYSGANVLTF
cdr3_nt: TGTGCCAGCAGTTACGCAGGGTACTCTGGGGCCAACGTCCTGACTTTC

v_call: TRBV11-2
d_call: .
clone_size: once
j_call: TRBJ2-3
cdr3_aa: CASSLRGAPTDTQYF
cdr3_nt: TGTGCCAGCAGCTTACGGGGGGCTCCCACAGATACGCAGTATTTT

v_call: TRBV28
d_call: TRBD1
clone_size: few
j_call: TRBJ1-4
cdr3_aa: CASSFPPRQGEKLFF
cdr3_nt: TGTGCCAGCAGTTTCCCCCCCCGACAGGGGGAAAAACTGTTTTTT

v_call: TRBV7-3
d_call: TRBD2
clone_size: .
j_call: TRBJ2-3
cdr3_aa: CASSPRLAGATDTQYF
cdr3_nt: TGTGCCAGCAGCCCTAGACTAGCGGGAGCCACAGATACGCAGTATTTT

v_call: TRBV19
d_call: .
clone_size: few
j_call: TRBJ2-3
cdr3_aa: CASSQGVEDTQYF
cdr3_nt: TGTGCCAGTAGTCAGGGTGTTGAAGATACGCAGTATTTT

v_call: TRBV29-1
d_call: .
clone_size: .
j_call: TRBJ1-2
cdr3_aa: CSVEDRGYGYTF
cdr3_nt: TGCAGCGTTGAAGATAGGGGATATGGCTACACCTTC

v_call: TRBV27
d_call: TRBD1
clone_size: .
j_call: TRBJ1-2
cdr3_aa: CATKGQDSYGYTF
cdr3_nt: TGTGCCACTAAAGGACAGGATTCCTATGGCTACACCTTC

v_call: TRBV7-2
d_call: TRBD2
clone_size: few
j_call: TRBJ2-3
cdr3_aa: CASSPTYGTSGSSDTQYF
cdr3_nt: TGTGCCAGCAGCCCAACCTATGGGACTAGCGGGAGCTCAGATACGCAGTATTTT

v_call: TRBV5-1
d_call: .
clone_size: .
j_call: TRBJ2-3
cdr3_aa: CASKSVDTQYF
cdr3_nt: TGCGCCAGCAAGTCGGTGGATACGCAGTATTTT

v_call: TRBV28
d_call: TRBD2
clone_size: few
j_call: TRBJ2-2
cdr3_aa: CASSLITTREVYAGELFF
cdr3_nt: TGTGCCAGCAGTTTAATTACGACGCGGGAGGTTTATGCCGGGGAGCTGTTTTTT

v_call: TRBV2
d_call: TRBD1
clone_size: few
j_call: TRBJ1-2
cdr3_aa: CATSGARTGNYGYTF
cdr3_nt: TGTGCCACCTCAGGAGCTCGGACAGGCAACTATGGCTACACCTTC

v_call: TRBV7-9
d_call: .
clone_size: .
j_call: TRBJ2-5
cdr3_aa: CASSRVRGRQTQYF
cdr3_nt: TGTGCCAGCAGCCGCGTCAGGGGGAGGCAGACCCAGTACTTC

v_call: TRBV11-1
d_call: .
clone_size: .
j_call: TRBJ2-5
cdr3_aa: CASSLGQQETQYF
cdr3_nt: TGTGCCAGCAGCTTGGGACAACAAGAGACCCAGTACTTC

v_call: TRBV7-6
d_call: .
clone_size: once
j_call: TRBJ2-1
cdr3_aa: CASSSRGSYNEQFF
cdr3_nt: TGTGCCAGCAGCTCCAGGGGATCCTACAATGAGCAGTTCTTC

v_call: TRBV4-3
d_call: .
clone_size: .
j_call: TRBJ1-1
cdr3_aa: CASSQGGGMNTEAFF
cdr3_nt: TGCGCCAGCAGCCAAGGGGGAGGAATGAACACTGAAGCTTTCTTT

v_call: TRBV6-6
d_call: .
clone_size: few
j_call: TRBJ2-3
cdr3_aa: CASSYPSQAKDTQYF
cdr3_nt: TGTGCCAGCAGTTACCCGTCGCAGGCTAAAGATACGCAGTATTTT

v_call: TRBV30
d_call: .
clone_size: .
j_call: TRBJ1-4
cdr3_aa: CAWRYSPNEKLFF
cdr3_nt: TGTGCCTGGAGATACAGCCCTAATGAAAAACTGTTTTTT

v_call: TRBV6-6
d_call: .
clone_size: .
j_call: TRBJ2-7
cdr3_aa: CASSRQQGRYEQYF
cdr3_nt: TGTGCCAGCAGTCGACAACAGGGTCGGTACGAGCAGTACTTC

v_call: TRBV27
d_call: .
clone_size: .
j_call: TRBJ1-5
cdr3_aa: CASSLSLTGSNQPQHF
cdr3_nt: TGTGCCAGCAGTTTATCATTGACAGGCTCCAATCAGCCCCAGCATTTT

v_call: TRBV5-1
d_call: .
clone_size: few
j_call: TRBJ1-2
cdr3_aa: CASSFLNPGLDGYTF
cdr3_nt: TGCGCCAGCAGCTTCCTTAATCCGGGACTCGATGGCTACACCTTC

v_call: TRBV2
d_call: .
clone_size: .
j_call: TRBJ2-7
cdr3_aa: CASSEGDGAYEQYF
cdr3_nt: TGTGCCAGCAGTGAGGGAGACGGAGCCTACGAGCAGTACTTC

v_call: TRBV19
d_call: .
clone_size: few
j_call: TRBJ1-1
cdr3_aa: CASNQNTEAFF
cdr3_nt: TGTGCCAGTAATCAGAACACTGAAGCTTTCTTT

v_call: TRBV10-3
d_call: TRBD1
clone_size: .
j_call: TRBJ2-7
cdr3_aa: CAIRASGTGASEQYF
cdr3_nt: TGTGCCATCAGGGCTTCCGGGACAGGGGCGAGCGAGCAGTACTTC

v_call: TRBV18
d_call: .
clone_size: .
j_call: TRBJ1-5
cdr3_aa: CASSHNGQLDSNQPQHF
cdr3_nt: TGTGCCAGCTCACATAATGGACAGTTAGATAGCAATCAGCCCCAGCATTTT

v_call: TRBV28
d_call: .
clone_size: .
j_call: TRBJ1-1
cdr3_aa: CASSLWQGKAEAFF
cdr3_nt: TGTGCCAGCAGTTTATGGCAGGGAAAGGCTGAAGCTTTCTTT

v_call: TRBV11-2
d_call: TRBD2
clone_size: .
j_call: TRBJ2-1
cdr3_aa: CASSLRSSGRENNEQFF
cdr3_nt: TGTGCCAGCAGCCTCCGTAGTAGCGGGAGGGAGAACAATGAGCAGTTCTTC